The 4 T cell receptor beta chains listed next were all sequenced from one sample in a study of blood T cell repertoires in COVID-19. Clones were sequenced by immunoSEQ multiplex PCR, and TCRdb holds only the in-frame ones, with some missing. The data contain 310,000 or so clones, more than 75% of them singletons. The specimen was peripheral blood. These receptors were taken from a woman in her forties or fifties with active or convalescent COVID-19.

The chain recombines TRBV5-1 with TRBJ2-7; 7 nucleotides agree with TRBD1. The CDR3 runs to 12 residues. V gave up 9 bases and J gave up 0 bases; unmatched junction bases: 3. CDR1 is SGHRS, CDR2 YFSETQ, per germline. CDR3 DNA sequence: TGCGCCACCGGACAGGACTCCTACGAGCAGTACTTC. The encoded protein is CATGQDSYEQYF.

The chain links TRBV2 to TRBJ2-5; 12 nucleotides agree with TRBD1. V dropped 6 bases and J dropped 5; count of bases not matched to a gene: 4. Germline V lookup: CDR1 SNHLY, CDR2 FYNNEI. There are 14 residues in the CDR3. This chain's CDR3 is CASRPGQGAETQYF. The CDR3 region has the DNA TGTGCCAGCAGGCCGGGACAGGGGGCTGAGACCCAGTACTTC.

This clone was observed a few times. The genes are TRBV12-3 or TRBV12-4 and TRBJ2-7, with D unclear. Trimming pared 6 bases from V and 5 bases from J, leaving 11 bases between. The CDR3 has 12 residues. CDR3 sequence reads: CASRSSLHEQYF. DNA for the CDR3: TGTGCCAGCAGGAGCTCACTTCACGAGCAGTACTTC.

The CDR3 nucleotides read TGCGCCAGCAGCCAGTGGGGGGACAGTTCCTACGAGCAGTACTTC. Residues: CASSQWGDSSYEQYF. V usage is TRBV4-3 and J usage is TRBJ2-7; D is possibly TRBD1 (7 bases). The V end was cut by 3 bases, the J end by 1 base, with 13 bases between. From germline, CDR1 is LGHNA and CDR2 YSLEER. The CDR3 is 15 residues long.